These 28 T cell receptor beta chains share one sample of origin, sequenced in a study of T cells after somatic rescue of genetic block. Method: immunoSEQ multiplex PCR; TCRdb's copy keeps in-frame clones and lacks some. Of 80,000 to 90,000 clones listed, about 90% are singletons. The material sequenced was peripheral blood mononuclear cells (PBMCs). Source of these receptors: a woman aged 18-29 years.

V and J are TRBV4-2 and TRBJ1-5, with D maybe TRBD1 (5 bases). The CDR3 has 16 residues. V lost 1 base and J 8 bases, leaving 18 bases between the germline ends. CDR1 is LGHNA and CDR2 is YNFKEQ in the germline V gene. In DNA form, the CDR3 reads TGTGCCAGCAGCCAAGTGGCCGGGGGAGATAGGGAGCCCCAGCATTTT. Residues: CASSQVAGGDREPQHF.

The chain links TRBV28 to TRBJ1-2; D uncertain. CDR1 MDHEN and CDR2 SYDVKM come from the germline V gene. V gave up 2 bases and J gave up 8 bases, with 12 bases separating them. The CDR3 is 13 amino acids. CDR3: CASSLDGVYGYTF. In DNA, the CDR3 is TGTGCCAGCAGTTTAGACGGGGTCTACGGCTACACCTTC.

This clone was found once. This chain links TRBV27 with TRBJ1-1; possible D gene TRBD1, 5 bases. The germline V gene has CDR1 MNHEY and CDR2 SMNVEV (reference sequence). The germline V and J ends were trimmed by 2 bases and 5 bases, with 18 bases remaining between them. The CDR3 is made up of 16 amino acids. The CDR3 DNA is TGTGCCAGCAGTTTAATCCCTGGGGAGGGGAAGACTGAAGCTTTCTTT. Translation gives CASSLIPGEGKTEAFF.

The chain recombines TRBV5-4 with TRBJ2-3; D unclear. Per the germline V gene, CDR1 is SGHNT and CDR2 is YYREEE (reference sequence). This CDR3 is 15 amino acids long. Trimming pared 1 base from V and 2 bases from J, leaving 11 bases between. The CDR3 DNA follows: TGTGCCAGCAGCTTGTCAGTAAGGCCCACAGATACGCAGTATTTT. This encodes CASSLSVRPTDTQYF.

The chain combines TRBV28 with TRBJ1-5, with TRBD1 matching over 7 bases. In germline, CDR1 is MDHEN, CDR2 SYDVKM. V gave up 6 bases and J gave up 4 bases; unmatched junction bases: 18. The CDR3 has 18 residues. The CDR3 loop is CASRIPGQTAFLNQPQHF. In DNA form, the CDR3 reads TGTGCCAGCAGAATACCGGGACAGACGGCCTTTCTGAATCAGCCCCAGCATTTT.

The chain employs TRBV7-9 and TRBJ2-7; D possibly matches TRBD1 or TRBD2 (6 bases each). The CDR3 totals 14 residues. The V gene lost 5 bases and the J gene lost 2 bases, with 13 bases spanning the gap. Per germline, CDR1 SEHNR and CDR2 FQNEAQ (reference sequence). The CDR3 loop reads CASSPGGGPYEQYF. Written as DNA, the CDR3 is TGTGCCAGCAGCCCCGGAGGGGGGCCCTACGAGCAGTACTTC.

The table lists this clone with a few counts. The CDR3 DNA follows: TGCGCCAGCAGTGAGTCCCCGGACTACAATGAGCAGTTCTTC. Translated, it gives CASSESPDYNEQFF. V gene TRBV10-1 combines with J gene TRBJ2-1, with D hard to call. The CDR3 runs 14 residues. The V gene's germline CDR1 is WNHNN and CDR2 SYGVQD (reference sequence). The V end was cut by 0 bases, the J end by 3 bases, with 6 bases between.

The chain joins TRBV29-1 to TRBJ1-4; D is uncertain. This CDR3 contains 13 residues. From germline, CDR1 is SQVTM and CDR2 ANQGSEA. Trimming removed 3 bases from V and 7 bases from J, with 12 bases in between. The CDR3 loop reads CSVERTEGEKLFF. The CDR3 coding sequence is TGCAGCGTTGAGCGGACGGAGGGTGAAAAACTGTTTTTT.

The chain is built from TRBV27 and TRBJ1-2, with D maybe TRBD1 (5 bases). The CDR3 length is 13 residues. Germline V gene data show CDR1 as MNHEY and CDR2 as SMNVEV (reference sequence). Trimming pared 3 bases from V and 8 bases from J, leaving 13 bases between. The DNA for the CDR3 is TGTGCCAGCAGTTTTGGGGCCCGAGTAGGCTACACCTTC. It yields the protein CASSFGARVGYTF.

The rearrangement joins TRBV6-6 to TRBJ1-2; TRBD1 is a possible D gene (6 bases). Trimming removed 6 bases at V and 7 bases at J, with 18 bases between. CDR1 and CDR2 from the germline V gene are MNHNY and SVGAGI (reference sequence). The CDR3 is made up of 14 amino acids. The CDR3 DNA is TGTGCCAGCAGCCCCAGACAGGCGCAGGGTGGCTACACCTTC. It codes for CASSPRQAQGGYTF.

Comment on this clone: An end of the junction does not agree with germline; a read error may underlie this. The chain uses TRBV7-7 and TRBJ2-7, with D possibly being TRBD1 (6 bases). This CDR3 is 13 amino acids long. Germline CDR1 and CDR2: SSHAT and FNYEAQ (reference sequence). This CDR3 reads CASSPTGSYEQYF. The CDR3, as DNA: TGTGCTAGCAGCCCGACAGGTTCCTACGAGCAGTACTTC. The entire variable domain, with the rest obtained from reference TRBV7-7 and TRBJ2-7, is as follows: GAGVSQSPRYKVTKRGQDVTLRCDPISSHATLYWYQQALGQGPEFLTYFNYEAQPDKSGLPSDRFSAERPEGSISTLTIQRTEQRDSAMYRCASSPTGSYEQYFGPGTRLTVT.

The chain couples TRBV6-5 to TRBJ2-4, with D perhaps assigned TRBD1 or TRBD2 (6 bases each). V shed 1 base and J shed 3 bases, with 10 bases lying between them. The CDR3 is made up of 15 amino acids. Germline V gene data show CDR1 as MNHEY and CDR2 as SVGAGI. The CDR3 reads CASSYYGGHKNIQYF. CDR3 nucleotides: TGTGCCAGCAGTTACTACGGGGGACACAAAAACATTCAGTACTTC.

The chain carries TRBV4-3 and TRBJ1-2, with 9 nucleotides matching TRBD1. V was pared by 4 bases and J by 3 bases, with 6 bases of the junction left unmatched. The CDR3 is made up of 15 amino acids. Germline lookup yields CDR1 LGHNA and CDR2 YSLEER. Written as DNA, the CDR3 is TGCGCCAGCAGCCTGGGACAGGGCTGGGACTATGGCTACACCTTC. Translated, it gives CASSLGQGWDYGYTF.

V usage is TRBV19 and J usage is TRBJ2-7; 10 nucleotides line up with TRBD1. The CDR3 consists of 15 residues. V was pared by 3 bases and J by 2 bases, with 4 bases of the junction left unmatched. Germline-derived CDR1 and CDR2 are LNHDA and SQIVND (reference sequence). CDR3 DNA: TGTGCCAGTAGTATGGCCGGACAGGGGGCCTACGAGCAGTACTTC. This sequence encodes CASSMAGQGAYEQYF.

This clone was counted a few times. The rearrangement links TRBV6-4 to TRBJ2-1; 10 bases map to TRBD2. CDR3 length: 15 amino acids. The germline V gene has CDR1 MRHNA and CDR2 SNTAGT. V was pared by 3 bases and J by 7 bases, with 6 bases of the junction left unmatched. The CDR3 sequence is CASSELAGSMNEQFF. CDR3 DNA: TGTGCCAGCAGTGAACTAGCGGGAAGTATGAATGAGCAGTTCTTC.

The V and J genes are TRBV27 and TRBJ2-7, with a weak D call TRBD2 (6 bases). The CDR3 sequence is 14 residues long. The germline V and J ends were trimmed by 5 bases and 2 bases, with 13 bases remaining between them. From germline, CDR1 is MNHEY and CDR2 SMNVEV (reference sequence). Here the CDR3 reads CASSPGGVPYEQYF. CDR3 coding DNA: TGTGCCAGCAGTCCGGGCGGGGTACCCTACGAGCAGTACTTC.

This clone was seen just once. V is TRBV19 and J is TRBJ2-1; 10 bases match TRBD1. The CDR3 is made up of 15 amino acids. J lost 4 bases, V lost 6 bases, and 6 bases had no gene match. CDR1 and CDR2 (germline): LNHDA, SQIVND (reference sequence). CDR3 amino acids: CASSRDRGVYNEQFF. The CDR3 DNA sequence: TGTGCCAGTAGCCGGGACAGGGGTGTATACAATGAGCAGTTCTTC.

This clone came up once. The rearrangement links TRBV28 to TRBJ1-6; 8 nucleotides agree with TRBD1. Germline CDR1 reads MDHEN; CDR2 reads SYDVKM. The trim removed 4 bases at V and 8 bases at J, leaving 7 bases unmatched. CDR3 length: 15 residues. This chain's CDR3 is CASSSGTGPYSPLHF. CDR3 nucleotides: TGTGCCAGCAGTTCCGGGACAGGCCCTTATTCACCCCTCCACTTT.

This clone appeared once. V is TRBV7-9 and J is TRBJ1-5; D gene ambiguous. Between the trimmed V and J ends, which lost 5 bases and 7 bases, there was a span of 15 bases. The germline gives CDR1 SEHNR, CDR2 FQNEAQ (reference sequence). The CDR3 runs to 14 residues. In DNA, the CDR3 is TGTGCCAGCAGCCCCCTCCCGCCCGGACAGCCCCAGCATTTT. Its protein product is CASSPLPPGQPQHF.

This chain connects TRBV28 to TRBJ1-1; perhaps TRBD1 as D (6 bases). This CDR3 contains 17 residues. Between the trimmed V and J ends, which lost 6 bases and 5 bases, there was a span of 25 bases. The germline CDR1 and CDR2 sequences are MDHEN and SYDVKM. Here the CDR3 DNA reads TGTGCCAGCAGCCTTAGATCTATGGGGGGCATGGGGACTGAAGCTTTCTTT. Translation: CASSLRSMGGMGTEAFF.

This clone was counted only a few times. J is TRBJ1-5 and V is TRBV19, with unresolved D. This CDR3 contains 12 residues. Trimming removed 3 bases from V and 7 bases from J, with 7 bases in between. Germline V CDR1 and CDR2: LNHDA, SQIVND (reference sequence). CDR3 in amino acids: CASSMGGQPQHF. CDR3 DNA sequence: TGTGCCAGTAGTATGGGAGGCCAGCCCCAGCATTTT.

This chain connects TRBV4-1 to TRBJ2-2; D is perhaps TRBD2 (6 bases). The V gene lost 0 bases and the J gene lost 3 bases, with 11 bases spanning the gap. The CDR3 sequence is 16 residues long. In germline, CDR1 is MGHRA, CDR2 YSYEKL. CDR3 in amino acids: CASSQDLGRHTGELFF. CDR3 nucleotides: TGCGCCAGCAGCCAAGATCTCGGGAGACACACCGGGGAGCTGTTTTTT.

The chain uses TRBV7-9 and TRBJ1-2, with unresolved D. The CDR3 is 14 amino acids. Looked up from germline, CDR1 is SEHNR and CDR2 is FQNEAQ (reference sequence). V was shortened by 4 bases and J by 4 bases, with 13 bases between the two germline ends. DNA of the CDR3: TGTGCCAGCAGCTCGGTACCCTGGGGCTATGGCTACACCTTC. The encoded protein is CASSSVPWGYGYTF. The variable domain in full, completed from reference TRBV7-9 and TRBJ1-2, reads DTGVSQNPRHKITKRGQNVTFRCDPISEHNRLYWYRQTLGQGPEFLTYFQNEAQLEKSRLLSDRFSAERPKGSFSTLEIQRTEQGDSAMYLCASSSVPWGYGYTFGSGTRLTVV.

V usage is TRBV27 and J usage is TRBJ2-3; 8 positions agree with TRBD1. The CDR3 is 14 residues long. The germline gives CDR1 MNHEY, CDR2 SMNVEV (reference sequence). V lost 1 base, J lost 4 bases, and 1 base stayed unmatched. Here the CDR3 reads CASSLLTGADTQYF. DNA for the CDR3: TGTGCCAGCAGTTTATTGACAGGGGCAGATACGCAGTATTTT.

J is TRBJ2-1 and V is TRBV5-1; a possible D gene is TRBD2 (5 bases). V was cut by 3 bases and J by 8 bases, with 15 bases left in between. The CDR3 is made up of 14 amino acids. The V gene's germline CDR1 is SGHRS and CDR2 YFSETQ. DNA for the CDR3: TGCGCCAGCAGCTATCGGCCCACCGGGGATGAGCAGTTCTTC. Amino acids: CASSYRPTGDEQFF.

The CDR3 bases are TGTGCCAGCAGTTTCGGGACTGGAACCGGGGAGCTGTTTTTT. This sequence encodes CASSFGTGTGELFF. The genes are TRBV27 and TRBJ2-2; perhaps TRBD2 as D (6 bases). Germline-derived CDR1 and CDR2 are MNHEY and SMNVEV (reference sequence). The V end was cut by 3 bases, the J end by 5 bases, with 10 bases between. The CDR3 length is 14 residues.

The rearrangement uses TRBV2 and TRBJ1-4; 7 positions agree with TRBD1. Germline values: CDR1 SNHLY, CDR2 FYNNEI. J was trimmed by 7 bases and V by 4 bases; bases with no gene match: 15. The CDR3 loop spans 17 amino acids. The CDR3 coding sequence is TGTGCCAGCAGTGCCCCCCGAATGACAGGGAGTGGTGAAAAACTGTTTTTT. It specifies CASSAPRMTGSGEKLFF.

J is TRBJ2-7 and V is TRBV11-2; 8 bases are a match to TRBD2. This CDR3 has 16 amino acids. The V gene's germline CDR1 is SGHAT and CDR2 FQNNGV. V gave up 1 base and J gave up 3 bases; unmatched junction bases: 8. The CDR3 protein is CASSLVSGGRHYEQYF. The CDR3 nucleotides are TGTGCCAGCAGCTTAGTTTCAGGCGGGAGGCACTACGAGCAGTACTTC.